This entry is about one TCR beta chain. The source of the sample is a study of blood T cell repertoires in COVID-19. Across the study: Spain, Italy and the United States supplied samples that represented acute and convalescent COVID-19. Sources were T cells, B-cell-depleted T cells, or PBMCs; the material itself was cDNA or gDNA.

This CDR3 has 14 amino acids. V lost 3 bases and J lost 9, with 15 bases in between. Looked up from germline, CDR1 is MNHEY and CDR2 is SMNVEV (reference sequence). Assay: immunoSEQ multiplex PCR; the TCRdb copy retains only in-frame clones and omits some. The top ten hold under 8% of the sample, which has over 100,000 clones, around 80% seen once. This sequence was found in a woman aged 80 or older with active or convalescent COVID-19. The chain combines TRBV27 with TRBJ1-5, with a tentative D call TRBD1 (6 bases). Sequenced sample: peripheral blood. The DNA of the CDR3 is TGTGCCAGCAGTTTGGGGGGGCCCGCCCGGCCCCAGCATTTT. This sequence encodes CASSLGGPARPQHF.